The clone carrying this T cell receptor (beta chain) was counted only a few times. These data belong to a study of patients and donors after allogeneic stem cell transplantation. One entry per CDR3 protein, called by TCRdb with MiXCR from the RT-PCR reads. Among hundreds of thousands of distinct CDR3 sequences listed, approximately 16% were seen once. V dropped 1 base and J dropped 3; count of bases not matched to a gene: 8. The germline CDR1 and CDR2 sequences are LGHDT and YNNKEL (reference sequence). The CDR3 loop spans 16 amino acids. Sequenced sample: blood, either unsorted or a sorted T cell fraction (not recorded which). This sequence joins TRBV3-1 and TRBJ2-5; 7 bases map to TRBD2. This clonotype was obtained from a human donor who was either an allogeneic HSCT recipient or a stem cell or donor lymphocyte infusion donor (not recorded which). It is not recorded whose cells these are; they may come from a transplant donor. The CDR3 reads CASSQGGGLGEETQYF. CDR3 nucleotides: TGTGCCAGCAGCCAAGGGGGCGGACTAGGCGAAGAGACCCAGTACTTC.